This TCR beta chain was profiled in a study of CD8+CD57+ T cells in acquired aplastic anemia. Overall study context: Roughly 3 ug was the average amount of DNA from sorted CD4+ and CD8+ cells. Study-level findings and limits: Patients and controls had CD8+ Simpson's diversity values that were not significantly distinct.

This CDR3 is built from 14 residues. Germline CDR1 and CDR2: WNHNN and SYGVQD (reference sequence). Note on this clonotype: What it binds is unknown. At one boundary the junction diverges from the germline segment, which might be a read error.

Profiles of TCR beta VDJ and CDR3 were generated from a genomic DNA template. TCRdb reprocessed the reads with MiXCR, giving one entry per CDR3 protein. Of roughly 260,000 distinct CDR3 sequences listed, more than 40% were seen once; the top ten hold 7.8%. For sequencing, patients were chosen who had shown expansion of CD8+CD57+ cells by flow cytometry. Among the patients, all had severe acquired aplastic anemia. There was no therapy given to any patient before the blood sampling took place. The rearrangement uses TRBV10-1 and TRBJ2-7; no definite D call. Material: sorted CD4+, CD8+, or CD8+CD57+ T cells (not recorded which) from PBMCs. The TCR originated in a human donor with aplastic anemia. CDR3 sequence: CASSDGEPSYEQCF. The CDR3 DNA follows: TGCGCCAGCAGTGATGGCGAGCCGAGCTACGAGCAATGCTTC.